Listed here is a single T cell receptor (beta chain). This clonotype has a count of ten or more. Which antigen it targets is not known. The sample holds no much larger clone one base away, and base qualities are not on file. Amplification of TCR beta CDR3 regions was carried out from RNA transcripts. A first-round RT-PCR of the TCR CDR3 used the HTBI primer set with the Qiagen OneStep RT-PCR kit. Libraries were constructed in a second round of multiplex PCR, after which size selection and purification were carried out. Sequencing of the libraries was done on an Illumina HiSeq2000 using paired-end 100 bp reads. The source study handled its data this way. SOAPnuke was used to process the raw data, throwing out any read that contained adapters or uncalled bases, had a mean Phred below 15, or lacked an exact constant-primer or identifier match. High-quality paired reads were merged with COPE v1.2.5, and unique nucleotide sequences were defined as clonotypes. MiTCR v1.1 was used to align the clonotypes against IMGT TRBV, TRBD and TRBJ reference segments. Only V-J combinations with frequency above 0.0001, covering 99% to 99.2% of repertoires, were analysed. The TCS score was defined as F50 (clonal expansion) divided by E x V (chaos), with BLOSUM62-based TCRdist calculated between CDR3 peptides within each V-J. Welch's t-statistics and random forest reduced 500 to 650 V-J features to 13, which were used in a naive Bayes classifier (R e1071). Clones were called with MiXCR by TCRdb after fastp trimmed the public reads at Q25, and only in-frame beta chains were retained. Rows are combined by CDR3 protein, so each entry shows the most common genes and DNA. The V and J calls were determined by TCRdb, not by the authors. A total of 250,000 to 300,000 distinct CDR3 sequences appear in this sample, roughly 13% of them only once. The top ten hold almost 8% of the sample.

The germline V end is reduced by 3 bases and the J end by 4 bases; junction bases left unmatched: 12. As encoded in the germline V gene, CDR1 is SGHRS while CDR2 is YFSETQ. CDR3 length: 16 amino acids, cysteine to phenylalanine. Of all the DNA, just the CDR3 is kept, 48 bases in frame from base 1. The hyperthyroidism patients were between 18 and 65 years old and newly diagnosed, with a disease duration of less than 2 months. The study excluded patients with uncontrolled infections, other autoimmune diseases, pregnancy or lactation. Diagnoses were based on clinical symptoms, serum thyroxine and TRAb, thyroid ultrasound and orbital computed tomography. Blood from progressor patients was collected at the time of first diagnosis with hyperthyroidism, before any ophthalmopathy symptoms had appeared. PBMCs were separated from 10 ml of fresh peripheral blood using Ficoll-Paque density gradient centrifugation. Progressor patients were defined as those initially diagnosed with Graves' hyperthyroidism in whom ophthalmopathy developed during follow-up. Total RNA was extracted with Trizol reagent, and quality was checked on an Agilent 2100 Bioanalyzer.

The source of the sample is a study of T cells in Graves' hyperthyroidism and ophthalmopathy (dated by TCRdb to the late 2010s). About the investigation overall: Peripheral blood was collected at initial diagnosis, before any treatment. Prospective prediction of ophthalmopathy was tested in an independent validation cohort of about 19 hyperthyroidism patients and 17 patients who later progressed to ophthalmopathy. In addition, the study compared T-cell repertoires in thyroid tissue and in blood from roughly 6 Graves' hyperthyroidism patients. TCR V-J signatures able to tell the groups apart were searched for in a discovery cohort of 95 to 100 patients, of whom under 45 had Graves' ophthalmopathy and roughly 59 had stable Graves' hyperthyroidism. According to the paper, TCR Vbeta CDR3 sequencing was carried out on about 140 peripheral blood samples, which came from around 43 ophthalmopathy, around 74 hyperthyroidism and roughly 17 progressor patients. The 75 to 100 discovery patients were randomly divided into training and test sets at a 7:3 ratio. Once sampling was done, hyperthyroidism patients were given methimazole at a starting dose of 30 mg daily, whereas ophthalmopathy patients were given high-dose intravenous methylprednisolone.

The study at large found these results: In validation, the model predicted progression to ophthalmopathy a median of roughly 6.5 months before onset, with roughly 71% sensitivity and roughly 73% specificity. Ophthalmopathy was separated from stable hyperthyroidism by a 13 V-J signature model, with just over 85% sensitivity and about 84% specificity obtained in cross-validation and 80%/75% obtained in testing. Sample size was not statistically predetermined, and blinding of investigators to group allocation was not performed. Most expanded thyroid clonotypes (frequency above 0.001) were also detected in blood, suggesting blood repertoires may reflect thyroid immune responses.

The chain joins TRBV5-1 to TRBJ1-2, with 7 middle bases fitting TRBD1. This TCR was recovered from a woman in her thirties with Graves' hyperthyroidism that later progressed to Graves' ophthalmopathy. Sequencing input: blood. The CDR3 in this case is CASSSEGTGDLYGYTF. Read as DNA, the sequence is TGCGCCAGCAGCTCCGAAGGAACAGGGGATCTCTATGGCTACACCTTC.